This TCR beta chain was identified during a study of cytomegalovirus exposure and HLA in healthy donors. The PCR was carried out with 60 Vbeta primers and 13 Jbeta primers. Libraries were prepared by immunoSEQ multiplex PCR; TCRdb keeps only in-frame clonotypes and omits some of them. The data contain under 200,000 clones, around 80% of them singletons. V was pared by 4 bases and J by 2 bases, with 13 bases between. The CDR3 is 15 amino acids. Germline-derived CDR1 and CDR2 are SGHTA and FQGNSA. The chain is built from TRBV7-2 and TRBJ2-3; no firm D call. This TCR came from a woman in her thirties or forties in good health and CMV-seronegative. The specimen sequenced was PBMCs. The CDR3 spells CASSSRVAPTDTQYF. CDR3 bases: TGTGCCAGCAGCTCACGGGTAGCCCCCACAGATACGCAGTATTTT.